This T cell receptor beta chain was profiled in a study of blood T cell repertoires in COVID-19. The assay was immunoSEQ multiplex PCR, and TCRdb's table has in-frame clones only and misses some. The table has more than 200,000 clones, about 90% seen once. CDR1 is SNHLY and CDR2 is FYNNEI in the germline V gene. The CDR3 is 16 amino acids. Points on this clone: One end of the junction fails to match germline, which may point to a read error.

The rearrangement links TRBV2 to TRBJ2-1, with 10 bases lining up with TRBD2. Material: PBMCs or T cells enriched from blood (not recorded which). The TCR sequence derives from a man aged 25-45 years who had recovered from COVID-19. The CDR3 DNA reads TGTGTCAGCAGATCGGAGGTGCTAGCGGGAGTGAATGAGCAGTTCTTC. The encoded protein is CVSRSEVLAGVNEQFF. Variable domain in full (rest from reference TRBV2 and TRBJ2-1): EPEVTQTPSHQVTQMGQEVILRCVPISNHLYFYWYRQILGQKVEFLVSFYNNEISEKSEIFDDQFSVERPDGSNFTLKIRSTKLEDSAMYFCVSRSEVLAGVNEQFFGPGTRLTVL.